A single sample is the source of the 26 T cell receptor beta chains below, sequenced in a study of T cell responses to AZD1222 COVID-19 vaccine (dated by TCRdb to the early 2020s). The library came from the immunoSEQ multiplex PCR assay. As stored in TCRdb, this immuneACCESS dataset retains in-frame rearrangements with V and J assigned. A fraction of the clones does not appear; measured against another copy, unresolved V genes explain less than half of the discrepancy, and the remainder lacks a known reason. This sample comprises about 54,000 clones, approximately 79% of them detected only once. 10% of the sample belongs to the ten largest clones. Per the publication, the time point label means: baseline before first vaccination. This sample comprised peripheral blood, obtained on day 0 of AZD1222 vaccination. Receptor source: an adult in good health.

This chain uses TRBV5-1 with TRBJ2-7; possible D gene TRBD2, 6 bases. CDR3 length: 17 residues. Trimming removed 0 bases from V and 2 bases from J, with 18 bases in between. CDR1 is SGHRS and CDR2 is YFSETQ in the germline V gene. The CDR3 is CASSLDGSGLLPYEQYF. For the CDR3, the DNA is TGCGCCAGCAGCTTGGATGGGTCGGGACTTCTCCCCTACGAGCAGTACTTC.

The gene calls are TRBV3-1 (or the pseudogene TRBV3-2) and TRBJ1-1; D is unresolved. Germline V CDR1 and CDR2: LGHDT, YNNKEL (reference sequence). Trimming cost V 4 bases and J 3 bases, with 6 bases left between them. CDR3 length equals 12 residues. The CDR3 DNA follows: TGTGCCAGCAGCCTACTCTACACTGAAGCTTTCTTT. It encodes CASSLLYTEAFF.

The rearrangement links TRBV28 to TRBJ1-2; the match to TRBD1 covers 9 bases. Trimming removed 7 bases from V and 5 bases from J; junction bases left unmatched: 2. The CDR3 covers 12 residues. Looked up from germline, CDR1 is MDHEN and CDR2 is SYDVKM. The CDR3 sequence is CASTGQGYGYTF. The CDR3 region has the DNA TGTGCCAGCACTGGACAGGGGTATGGCTACACCTTC.

The J gene is TRBJ2-7, the V gene TRBV5-6; TRBD2 might be the D (6 bases). CDR3 length: 15 amino acids. Germline CDR1 reads SGHDT; CDR2 reads YYEEEE. V lost 4 bases, J lost 2 bases, and 16 bases lay in between. This CDR3 is CASSPLSGSAYEQYF. The DNA of the CDR3 is TGTGCCAGCAGCCCGCTGAGCGGGTCAGCCTACGAGCAGTACTTC.

V usage is TRBV7-2 and J usage is TRBJ2-7; 13 bases fit TRBD2. J was trimmed by 3 bases and V by 4 bases; bases with no gene match: 0. The CDR3 length is 14 residues. CDR1 and CDR2 (germline): SGHTA, FQGNSA. The CDR3 DNA sequence: TGTGCCAGCAGCTGGACTAGCGGGAGCTACGAGCAGTACTTC. Its protein is CASSWTSGSYEQYF.

The chain uses TRBV6-6 and TRBJ1-2; D is ambiguous. This CDR3 is built from 13 residues. Trimming took off 2 bases at V and 6 bases at J, with 10 bases between the two ends. Germline CDR1 is MNHNY and CDR2 is SVGAGI (reference sequence). Here the CDR3 reads CASSYGGKDGYTF. In DNA, the CDR3 is TGTGCCAGCAGTTACGGTGGCAAGGATGGCTACACCTTC.

The chain employs TRBV2 and TRBJ2-6, with D perhaps matching TRBD1 (5 bases). V was shortened by 10 bases and J by 3 bases, with 10 bases between the two germline ends. This CDR3 region has 13 residues. The V gene's germline CDR1 is SNHLY and CDR2 FYNNEI. CDR3 in DNA: TGTGCCACAACGACAGATGGGGCCAACGTCCTGACTTTC. Residues: CATTTDGANVLTF.

The chain is built from TRBV16 and TRBJ2-7; TRBD1 matches 7 bases. Germline V CDR1 and CDR2: KGHSY, FQNENV. The CDR3 covers 13 residues. After removal of 4 bases from V and 1 base from J, the junction contained 1 base not matched to a gene. In DNA, the CDR3 is TGTGCCAGCAGCCTACAGGGGTCCTACGAGCAGTACTTC. Translating gives CASSLQGSYEQYF.

This sequence joins TRBV5-1 and TRBJ1-3, with no clear D. CDR3 length equals 13 residues. Trimming shortened V by 3 bases and J by 0 bases, and 4 bases separated the two germline ends. Germline V gives CDR1 SGHRS, CDR2 YFSETQ. CDR3 nucleotides: TGCGCCAGCAGCTCCAGCTCTGGAAACACCATATATTTT. It is translated as CASSSSSGNTIYF.

The V call is TRBV7-6, the J call TRBJ2-3; 14 bases are shared with TRBD2. With 4 bases clipped from V and 7 bases from J, the junction kept 7 bases outside the gene matches. The germline CDR1 and CDR2 sequences are SGHVS and FNYEAQ. The CDR3 has 16 residues. The CDR3 DNA follows: TGTGCCAGCAGCTCGGGACTAGCGGGGGTTCGTAATACGCAGTATTTT. Translated, it gives CASSSGLAGVRNTQYF. The whole variable domain, filled in from reference TRBV7-6 and TRBJ2-3, reads GAGVSQSPRYKVTKRGQDVALRCDPISGHVSLYWYRQALGQGPEFLTYFNYEAQQDKSGLPNDRFSAERPEGSISTLTIQRTEQRDSAMYRCASSSGLAGVRNTQYFGPGTRLTVL.

The gene calls are TRBV19 and TRBJ1-1, with 7 bases identical to TRBD1. Trimming cost V 2 bases and J 0 bases; bases outside gene matches: 3. The germline V gene has CDR1 LNHDA and CDR2 SQIVND (reference sequence). This CDR3 is 15 amino acids long. The CDR3 region is CASSIWDSLNTEAFF. DNA for the CDR3: TGTGCCAGTAGTATATGGGACAGTTTGAACACTGAAGCTTTCTTT.

V gene TRBV12-5 combines with J gene TRBJ2-7, with 7 bases lining up with TRBD1. V lost 1 base and J lost 1; bases outside the gene matches: 7. Germline V gene sequence: CDR1 LGHNT, CDR2 FRNRAP. The CDR3 runs 16 residues. The CDR3 reads CASGLDTGTESYEQYF. In nucleotides, the CDR3 is TGTGCTAGTGGTTTGGATACCGGGACAGAGTCCTACGAGCAGTACTTC. The variable domain in full, with the rest retrieved from reference TRBV12-5 and TRBJ2-7, is DARVTQTPRHKVTEMGQEVTMRCQPILGHNTVFWYRQTMMQGLELLAYFRNRAPLDDSGMPKDRFSAEMPDATLATLKIQPSEPRDSAVYFCASGLDTGTESYEQYFGPGTRLTVT.

This clone was picked up one time. The chain is built from TRBV11-3 and TRBJ1-1; D possibly corresponds to TRBD1 (5 bases). Trimming left V 5 bases short and J 4 bases short, with 20 bases between. The CDR3 consists of 16 residues. Per germline, CDR1 SGHNT and CDR2 YENEEA. CDR3 sequence: CASSLGAGRTGTEAFF. Here the CDR3 DNA reads TGTGCCAGCAGCCTAGGGGCGGGCAGGACCGGCACTGAAGCTTTCTTT.

The chain has TRBV9 and TRBJ1-2, with D possibly being TRBD1 (6 bases). Germline CDR1 SGDLS, CDR2 YYNGEE. The CDR3 is 14 amino acids. V lost 0 bases to trimming and J lost 7 bases, with 13 bases between them. CDR3 loop: CASSVATGLGGYTF. In nucleotides, the CDR3 is TGTGCCAGCAGCGTAGCCACAGGGTTGGGTGGCTACACCTTC. The full variable domain, completed using reference TRBV9 and TRBJ1-2, is DSGVTQTPKHLITATGQRVTLRCSPRSGDLSVYWYQQSLDQGLQFLIQYYNGEERAKGNILERFSAQQFPDLHSELNLSSLELGDSALYFCASSVATGLGGYTFGSGTRLTVV.

V gene TRBV30 combines with J gene TRBJ2-7; D may be TRBD1 (5 bases). This CDR3 is built from 14 residues. Looked up from germline, CDR1 is GTSNPN and CDR2 is SVGIG (reference sequence). With 0 bases removed from V and 1 base from J, the gap between germline ends came to 10 bases. CDR3 nucleotides: TGTGCCTGGAGTGTCGACAGTATATCCTACGAGCAGTACTTC. This encodes CAWSVDSISYEQYF. The full variable domain, its missing parts supplied by reference TRBV30 and TRBJ2-7, is SQTIHQWPATLVQPVGSPLSLECTVEGTSNPNLYWYRQAAGRGLQLLFYSVGIGQISSEVPQNLSASRPQDRQFILSSKKLLLSDSGFYLCAWSVDSISYEQYFGPGTRLTVT.

The V gene is TRBV7-9, the J gene TRBJ1-2; D gene uncertain. This CDR3 has 13 residues. Trimming shortened V by 5 bases and J by 5 bases, and 12 bases separated the two germline ends. Looked up from germline, CDR1 is SEHNR and CDR2 is FQNEAQ (reference sequence). CDR3 loop: CASSHAGEYGYTF. In nucleotides, the CDR3 is TGTGCCAGCAGCCATGCAGGAGAGTATGGCTACACCTTC.

This clone was counted between two and nine times. This chain connects TRBV5-6 to TRBJ1-6; D gene unclear. CDR1 is SGHDT and CDR2 is YYEEEE in the germline V gene. There are 12 residues in the CDR3. V lost 4 bases and J 13 bases, leaving 12 bases between the germline ends. CDR3 loop: CASSPGLGPLHF. In DNA, the CDR3 is TGTGCCAGCAGCCCGGGCCTCGGGCCCCTCCACTTT.

V gene TRBV30 combines with J gene TRBJ1-1; D possibly corresponds to TRBD1 (6 bases). The CDR3 length is 14 residues. V shed 4 bases and J shed 5 bases, with 17 bases lying between them. Germline V gene sequence: CDR1 GTSNPN, CDR2 SVGIG (reference sequence). CDR3 in DNA: TGTGCCTGGACCAGGGGAGGGGAAGGGACTGAAGCTTTCTTT. Encoded protein: CAWTRGGEGTEAFF.

The chain recombines TRBV11-2 with TRBJ1-4; D uncertain. Germline V CDR1 and CDR2: SGHAT, FQNNGV. Deletions cut 5 bases from V and 0 bases from J, with 7 bases between. CDR3 size: 14 residues. CDR3: CASSPSATNEKLFF. The CDR3 DNA is TGTGCCAGCAGCCCTAGTGCAACTAATGAAAAACTGTTTTTT.

This clone was detected only once. This sequence joins TRBV15 and TRBJ2-7; D remains ambiguous. Germline V lookup: CDR1 LNHNV, CDR2 YYDKDF (reference sequence). This CDR3 spans 15 amino acids. V dropped 0 bases and J dropped 5 bases, with 14 bases sitting between them. CDR3 protein: CATSRDWRLQNEQYF. The CDR3 DNA follows: TGTGCCACCAGCAGAGATTGGCGACTGCAGAACGAGCAGTACTTC. Together with reference TRBV15 and TRBJ2-7, the CDR3 gives the full variable domain: DAMVIQNPRYQVTQFGKPVTLSCSQTLNHNVMYWYQQKSSQAPKLLFHYYDKDFNNEADTPDNFQSRRPNTSFCFLDIRSPGLGDTAMYLCATSRDWRLQNEQYFGPGTRLTVT.

This sequence joins TRBV11-2 and TRBJ2-7; no reliable D call. V was trimmed by 0 bases and J by 2 bases, leaving 5 bases between them. The CDR3 is made up of 13 amino acids. CDR1 SGHAT and CDR2 FQNNGV come from the germline V gene. The CDR3 protein is CASSLDRAYEQYF. The CDR3 nucleotides read TGTGCCAGCAGCTTAGACAGAGCCTACGAGCAGTACTTC.

The chain employs TRBV2 and TRBJ1-4; 7 nucleotides agree with TRBD1. The CDR3 runs to 14 residues. Germline CDR1 and CDR2: SNHLY and FYNNEI. Trimming took 3 bases from V and 3 from J; bases not matched to a gene: 1. In nucleotides, the CDR3 is TGTGCCAGCAGTGATGGGACAGCTAATGAAAAACTGTTTTTT. As protein: CASSDGTANEKLFF. Complete variable domain (other parts from reference TRBV2 and TRBJ1-4): EPEVTQTPSHQVTQMGQEVILRCVPISNHLYFYWYRQILGQKVEFLVSFYNNEISEKSEIFDDQFSVERPDGSNFTLKIRSTKLEDSAMYFCASSDGTANEKLFFGSGTQLSVL.

This chain joins TRBV7-2 and TRBJ2-3, with a possible D match to TRBD2 (7 bases). This CDR3 comprises 15 residues. CDR1 is SGHTA, CDR2 FQGNSA, per germline. V shed 7 bases and J shed 0 bases, with 14 bases lying between them. The CDR3 protein is CASNVGGASTDTQYF. The CDR3 DNA sequence: TGTGCCAGCAACGTAGGGGGGGCCAGCACAGATACGCAGTATTTT.

The rearrangement uses TRBV7-8 and TRBJ1-2; a weak D match, TRBD1 (5 bases). CDR3 length equals 16 residues. The V and J ends lost 8 bases and 7 bases respectively, with 26 bases between them. Germline CDR1 is SGHVS and CDR2 is FQNEAQ. The CDR3 DNA reads as TGTGCCAGCTTAGGGTCGGCCGGGACCGTGGGTGGTGGCTACACCTTC. Its protein is CASLGSAGTVGGGYTF.

The J gene is TRBJ1-1, the V gene TRBV6-2 or TRBV6-3, with unresolved D. The CDR3 covers 12 residues. Trimming took 4 bases from V and 8 from J, leaving 11 bases between them. Looked up from germline, CDR1 is MNHEY and CDR2 is SVGEGT. The chain's CDR3 is CASSFGSGEAFF. DNA for the CDR3: TGTGCCAGCAGTTTCGGGTCGGGGGAAGCTTTCTTT.

The V call is TRBV7-8, the J call TRBJ2-4, with D tentatively TRBD2 (5 bases). Germline V gives CDR1 SGHVS, CDR2 FQNEAQ. The CDR3 covers 16 residues. V gave up 5 bases and J gave up 3 bases, with 17 bases separating them. CDR3 in DNA: TGTGCCAGCAGCCTGATGACGGTCCGGGACAAAAACATTCAGTACTTC. Translated, it gives CASSLMTVRDKNIQYF.